A single sample is the source of the 23 T cell receptor beta chains below, sequenced in a study of cytomegalovirus exposure and HLA in healthy donors. With 60 Vbeta and 13 Jbeta primers, the PCR was carried out. Clones were sequenced by immunoSEQ multiplex PCR, and TCRdb holds only the in-frame ones, with some missing. Reported are some 72,000 clones; the ten largest clones contain 4.5% to 6%. The sequenced material came from PBMCs. These receptors originate from a man aged 40-50 years in good health and CMV-seronegative.

The chain links TRBV28 to TRBJ1-2; 11 bases map to TRBD1. The V segment lost 6 bases and the J segment 8 bases; nucleotides outside the gene matches: 11. The CDR3 length is 15 residues. Germline V CDR1 and CDR2: MDHEN, SYDVKM. CDR3 nucleotide sequence: TGTGCCAGCAGCCGACTCGCCGGGACAGGGGGAGGCTACACCTTC. This codes for CASSRLAGTGGGYTF.

This chain joins TRBV7-9 and TRBJ2-7; 7 nucleotides align to TRBD1. Trimming took 4 bases from V and 7 from J; bases not matched to a gene: 10. In germline, CDR1 is SEHNR, CDR2 FQNEAQ (reference sequence). This CDR3 comprises 14 residues. CDR3 sequence: CASSYDRARREQYF. The CDR3 nucleotides read TGTGCCAGCAGCTATGACAGGGCCCGGCGGGAGCAGTACTTC.

This chain links TRBV29-1 with TRBJ1-1; TRBD1 agrees at 10 bases. CDR3 length: 12 amino acids. The germline gives CDR1 SQVTM, CDR2 ANQGSEA. CDR3 DNA sequence: TGCAGTGGGGACAGGGGATCCACTGAAGCTTTCTTT. It translates to CSGDRGSTEAFF.

The genes are TRBV6-6 and TRBJ2-7; possible D gene TRBD1, 6 bases. Germline V gene sequence: CDR1 MNHNY, CDR2 SVGAGI (reference sequence). The CDR3 totals 14 residues. Trimming left V 6 bases short and J 6 bases short, with 18 bases between. For the CDR3, the DNA is TGTGCCAGCAGCCTCAGGACAGCTTCCAGCGAGCAGTACTTC. Its protein product is CASSLRTASSEQYF.

In DNA form, the CDR3 reads TGTGCCAGCCCGGGACAGGGTGGTGATGAGCAGTTCTTC. Encoded protein: CASPGQGGDEQFF. The J gene is TRBJ2-1, the V gene TRBV6-6; 9 positions match TRBD1. The CDR3 contains 13 residues. Germline V CDR1 and CDR2: MNHNY, SVGAGI (reference sequence). The J segment lost 8 bases and the V segment lost 8 bases, leaving 7 bases of the junction unmatched.

The gene calls are TRBV15 and TRBJ1-5; D is perhaps TRBD1 (6 bases). Trimming stripped 1 base from V and 4 bases from J, with 8 bases between. Germline V gene sequence: CDR1 LNHNV, CDR2 YYDKDF (reference sequence). The CDR3 extends over 14 amino acids. The CDR3 protein is CATSRAGANQPQHF. DNA for the CDR3: TGTGCCACCAGCAGAGCAGGGGCAAATCAGCCCCAGCATTTT.

CDR3 bases: TGTGCCAGCAGCTTAGATTCAGTCCCGGGTAGGAGCTACACCTTC. As protein: CASSLDSVPGRSYTF. The V and J genes are TRBV7-8 and TRBJ1-2; D is unclear. Looked up from germline, CDR1 is SGHVS and CDR2 is FQNEAQ. Trimming took off 1 base at V and 9 bases at J, with 18 bases between the two ends. This CDR3 is 15 amino acids long.

This chain connects TRBV19 to TRBJ1-5; 7 bases fit TRBD1. The V gene end was trimmed by 3 bases and the J gene end by 3 bases; junction bases not matched to a gene: 8. The CDR3 is 16 residues long. Germline assignment: CDR1 LNHDA and CDR2 SQIVND (reference sequence). CDR3 residues: CASSILGRGDNQPQHF. CDR3 nucleotide sequence: TGTGCCAGTAGTATTCTGGGCAGGGGGGACAATCAGCCCCAGCATTTT.

This rearrangement joins TRBV4-1 to TRBJ1-5, with a weak D call TRBD1 (6 bases). Trimming removed 4 bases at V and 4 bases at J, with 14 bases between. The CDR3 loop spans 15 amino acids. The V gene's germline CDR1 is MGHRA and CDR2 YSYEKL. The CDR3 nucleotides read TGCGCCAGCAGCCCCCCACAGGGCCTAAATCAGCCCCAGCATTTT. This sequence encodes CASSPPQGLNQPQHF.

The CDR3 nucleotides read TGTGCCTGGAGTAATCCAGGGTACCATTCACCCCTCCACTTT. The encoded protein is CAWSNPGYHSPLHF. This chain connects TRBV30 to TRBJ1-6; tentative D call: TRBD1 (5 bases). The CDR3 totals 14 residues. CDR1 and CDR2 (germline): GTSNPN, SVGIG (reference sequence). The V and J ends lost 2 bases and 8 bases respectively, with 13 bases between them.

Of note for this clone: An end of the junction differs from the germline gene, which may be a read error. The chain carries TRBV4-1 and TRBJ2-7; tentative D call: TRBD2 (5 bases). Germline V gene lookup returns CDR1 MGHRA and CDR2 YSYEKL. The CDR3 covers 14 residues. The CDR3 DNA is TGCGCCAGCAGCCATCCCTTCGAGGGCGGCGGTCCACTCTTC. Amino acids: CASSHPFEGGGPLF.

The rearrangement uses TRBV7-9 and TRBJ2-5, with 14 bases aligning to TRBD2. After removal of 6 bases from V and 2 bases from J, the junction contained 5 bases not matched to a gene. Germline V gene sequence: CDR1 SEHNR, CDR2 FQNEAQ (reference sequence). CDR3 length equals 16 residues. Here the CDR3 DNA reads TGTGCCAGCAGTCGGACTAGCGGGAGGCTTCAAGAGACCCAGTACTTC. It is translated as CASSRTSGRLQETQYF. Full variable domain (missing parts from reference TRBV7-9 and TRBJ2-5): DTGVSQNPRHKITKRGQNVTFRCDPISEHNRLYWYRQTLGQGPEFLTYFQNEAQLEKSRLLSDRFSAERPKGSFSTLEIQRTEQGDSAMYLCASSRTSGRLQETQYFGPGTRLLVL.

The V gene is TRBV9, the J gene TRBJ2-1, with TRBD2 identical over 9 bases. Germline CDR1 SGDLS, CDR2 YYNGEE. CDR3 length: 15 residues. V lost 0 bases to trimming and J lost 7 bases; unmatched junction nucleotides: 5. DNA for the CDR3: TGTGCCAGCAGCGTAGAGGGACTAGCATATAATGAGCAGTTCTTC. Translated: CASSVEGLAYNEQFF.

V and J are TRBV6-6 and TRBJ1-2; TRBD1 matches 9 bases. Germline V gene sequence: CDR1 MNHNY, CDR2 SVGAGI (reference sequence). The CDR3 consists of 14 residues. J was trimmed by 8 bases and V by 2 bases; bases with no gene match: 6. The CDR3 sequence is CASSYAQGAGGYTF. Here the CDR3 DNA reads TGTGCCAGCAGTTACGCACAGGGGGCAGGAGGCTACACCTTC.

The CDR3 DNA follows: TGTGCCAGCATCTCCCCGCGGGACAGAAACTACGAGCAGTACTTC. Translated: CASISPRDRNYEQYF. This chain joins TRBV28 and TRBJ2-7, with TRBD1 as a possible D gene (7 bases). The V gene's germline CDR1 is MDHEN and CDR2 SYDVKM. Trimming shortened V by 7 bases and J by 3 bases, and 19 bases separated the two germline ends. The CDR3 has 15 amino acids.

V and J are TRBV7-2 and TRBJ1-6, with D unclear. In germline, CDR1 is SGHTA, CDR2 FQGNSA. V was pared by 5 bases and J by 7 bases, with 15 bases between. The CDR3 consists of 15 residues. CDR3 nucleotides: TGTGCCAGCAGCGCCTGGGCCCTCGGAAATTCACCCCTCCACTTT. Translating it yields CASSAWALGNSPLHF.

The J gene is TRBJ2-1, the V gene TRBV5-1; TRBD1 matches 9 bases. The J segment lost 7 bases and the V segment lost 3 bases, leaving 8 bases of the junction unmatched. CDR3 length equals 15 residues. In germline, CDR1 is SGHRS, CDR2 YFSETQ. The CDR3 sequence is CASSSRGQGANEQFF. DNA for the CDR3: TGCGCCAGCAGCTCGAGGGGACAGGGCGCAAATGAGCAGTTCTTC.

The chain carries TRBV6-5 and TRBJ2-3; no definite D call. The CDR3 contains 13 residues. Germline-derived CDR1 and CDR2 are MNHEY and SVGAGI. The V and J ends lost 4 bases and 2 bases respectively, with 7 bases between them. CDR3: CASSLYTTDTQYF. CDR3 DNA: TGTGCCAGCAGTTTATACACCACAGATACGCAGTATTTT.

The genes are TRBV19 and TRBJ1-2; 11 bases agree with TRBD1. CDR3 length: 15 residues. Germline V lookup: CDR1 LNHDA, CDR2 SQIVND (reference sequence). The ends lost 5 bases at V and 2 bases at J; junction bases unmatched: 4. CDR3 in amino acids: CASSPRTGGNYGYTF. CDR3 in DNA: TGTGCCAGTAGTCCAAGGACAGGGGGCAACTATGGCTACACCTTC.

The chain recombines TRBV30 with TRBJ2-3, with TRBD2 matching 7 bases. The CDR3 contains 14 residues. Unmatched junction bases numbered 1, after V lost 1 base and J lost 0 bases. In germline, CDR1 is GTSNPN, CDR2 SVGIG (reference sequence). The CDR3, as DNA: TGTGCCTGGAGTGCGGGGGGTAGCACAGATACGCAGTATTTT. Amino acid sequence: CAWSAGGSTDTQYF.

The chain combines TRBV30 with TRBJ1-5, with no clear D. The CDR3 is 13 residues long. Germline values: CDR1 GTSNPN, CDR2 SVGIG (reference sequence). V was pared by 3 bases and J by 0 bases, with 6 bases between. The CDR3 sequence: CAWSVDSNQPQHF. Written as DNA, the CDR3 is TGTGCCTGGAGCGTAGATAGCAATCAGCCCCAGCATTTT.

The chain carries TRBV11-2 and TRBJ2-3; D gene unclear. Per the germline V gene, CDR1 is SGHAT and CDR2 is FQNNGV. Trimming cost V 1 base and J 5 bases, with 7 bases left between them. This CDR3 comprises 13 residues. The CDR3 is CASSLGSGDTQYF. CDR3 coding DNA: TGTGCCAGCAGCTTAGGGTCAGGAGATACGCAGTATTTT.

The V and J genes are TRBV7-2 and TRBJ2-1; TRBD1 aligns across 9 bases. J gave up 4 bases and V 0 bases, and 1 base lay outside the gene matches. The germline V gene encodes CDR1 SGHTA and CDR2 FQGNSA. The CDR3 consists of 15 residues. The CDR3 here is CASSLAGQGYNEQFF. The CDR3 DNA follows: TGTGCCAGCAGCTTAGCGGGACAGGGTTACAATGAGCAGTTCTTC. Together with reference TRBV7-2 and TRBJ2-1, the CDR3 gives the full variable domain: GAGVSQSPSNKVTEKGKDVELRCDPISGHTALYWYRQSLGQGLEFLIYFQGNSAPDKSGLPSDRFSAERTGGSVSTLTIQRTQQEDSAVYLCASSLAGQGYNEQFFGPGTRLTVL.